The 7 T cell receptor beta chains in this list originate from one sample, sequenced in a study of tumor-infiltrating lymphocytes in primary liver carcinoma. Blood RNA came from unsorted whole blood; germline DNA was also extracted. A constant-region primer primed TCR beta cDNA synthesis from roughly 510 ng of total RNA. Libraries covering TCR beta were generated through three nested multiplex PCR rounds (using a slightly modified ARM-PCR). The first two PCR rounds used TRBV1-TRBV30 primers with a Cbeta primer, 10 cycles each. TCRdb used MiXCR to reprocess the multiplex PCR reads, holding one entry per CDR3 protein. The sample lists a few hundred thousand distinct CDR3 sequences; around three fifths were seen once. Material for sequencing was peripheral blood. The receptors were sampled from a woman in her twenties or thirties with primary liver carcinoma and hepatitis B virus infection.

This clonotype was detected once. The chain combines TRBV19 with TRBJ2-7; D remains ambiguous. The V end lost 8 bases, the J end lost 8 bases, and 13 bases lay between the germline ends. The length of the CDR3 is 11 residues. Looked up from germline, CDR1 is LNHDA and CDR2 is SQIVND (reference sequence). CDR3 protein: CASGLGRKQYF. In DNA form, the CDR3 reads TGTGCCAGTGGCCTTGGACGGAAGCAGTACTTC.

The chain employs TRBV12-3 or TRBV12-4 and TRBJ1-2; maybe TRBD1 (5 bases). Trimming cost V 6 bases and J 4 bases, with 15 bases left between them. The CDR3 runs to 14 residues. This chain's CDR3 is CASRGTRSPYGYTF. The CDR3 nucleotides are TGTGCCAGCAGGGGGACCCGTAGTCCCTATGGCTACACCTTC.

With respect to this clonotype: A read error may be the cause here, since a much bigger clone is one base away. The chain has TRBV4-2 and TRBJ2-3; TRBD2 aligns across 12 bases. Per the germline V gene, CDR1 is LGHNA and CDR2 is YNFKEQ. The CDR3 is made up of 16 amino acids. The CDR3 coding sequence is TGTGCCAGCAGACGGGGACTAGCGGGTAGTACAGATACGAAGTATTTT. Translating gives CASRRGLAGSTDTKYF.

With respect to this clonotype: The conserved closing phenylalanine or tryptophan is absent in this CDR3, likely reflecting a read error. The chain uses TRBV11-3 and TRBJ1-1; D is uncertain. Trimming removed 5 bases from V and 1 base from J, with 17 bases in between. The CDR3 has 16 amino acids. CDR1 SGHNT and CDR2 YENEEA come from the germline V gene. In DNA form, the CDR3 reads TGTGCCAGCAGCCGTCGACGGGTAAACGGGAACACTGAAGCTTTCTTA. This codes for CASSRRRVNGNTEAFL.

This clonotype was seen only once. An end of the junction differs from the germline gene, which may be a read error. The chain recombines TRBV19 with TRBJ1-5, with D tentatively TRBD1 (6 bases). This CDR3 is built from 15 residues. CDR1 is LNHDA, CDR2 SQIVND, per germline (reference sequence). DNA for the CDR3: TGTACCAGTAGAGTGACAGGTTACAGCAATCAGCCCCAGCATTTT. Translation gives CTSRVTGYSNQPQHF.

As for this clonotype: The junction departs from germline at one end; a sequencing error may be responsible. The chain carries TRBV29-1 and TRBJ1-3; the D is unclear. Germline CDR1 reads SQVTM; CDR2 reads ANQGSEA. The CDR3 has 14 residues. The CDR3 bases are TGCAGTGTCCTGGACTCGAGCTCTGGAAACACCACATATTTT. Translated, it gives CSVLDSSSGNTTYF.

A remark on this clonotype: Just one base apart from a much larger clone, this may be a read error. This chain uses TRBV29-1 with TRBJ2-7, with a tentative D call TRBD1 (6 bases). Germline CDR1 and CDR2: SQVTM and ANQGSEA. The germline V and J ends were trimmed by 6 bases and 2 bases, with 20 bases remaining between them. This CDR3 spans 15 amino acids. In DNA form, the CDR3 reads TGCAGCGTCGGCTTACAGGGAGATATTCCCTACGAGCAGTACTTC. Residues: CSVGLQGDIPYEQYF.